Listed below are T cell receptor beta chains from one sample, sequenced in a study of T cell responses to AZD1222 COVID-19 vaccine. Generated by immunoSEQ multiplex PCR, the TCRdb table keeps only in-frame clones and is missing some. The table lists about 110,000 clones, around 87% of them singletons. This material consisted of peripheral blood, taken on day 0 of AZD1222 vaccination. These receptors all come from an adult in good health. Each CDR3 is given with its conserved first and last residue. The D gene is left open where the match is weak.

V	J	D	CDR3
TRBV18	TRBJ2-1	TRBD2	CASSPPGTSGALSYNEQFF
TRBV24-1	TRBJ1-4	NA	CATSGNWIEKLFF
TRBV19	TRBJ2-3	TRBD2	CASSGQRGIPRSTDTQYF
TRBV7-9	TRBJ1-4	NA	CASSHPGLSNEKLFF
TRBV14	TRBJ1-2	TRBD1	CASSLGQGGLYGYTF
TRBV6-4	TRBJ1-6	NA	CASSDEKGPLHF
TRBV6-5	TRBJ1-6	NA	CASTVQGYNSPLHF
TRBV10-1	TRBJ1-3	NA	CASAAASGNTIYF
TRBV6-5	TRBJ1-2	NA	CASNYRNYGYTF
TRBV2	TRBJ1-4	NA	CASSEAETGVREKLFF
TRBV19	TRBJ1-6	TRBD1	CASSIYWAGGSYNSPLHF
TRBV27	TRBJ2-3	NA	CASSLPPNQGIGVTDTQYF
TRBV7-9	TRBJ2-5	TRBD1	CASSFAGTGGFKLTETQYF
TRBV5-1	TRBJ1-4	NA	CASSLERANEKLFF
TRBV10-3	TRBJ2-7	TRBD1	CAISESTGRAQYF
TRBV7-2	TRBJ1-1	NA	CASSRGAATEAFF
TRBV7-9	TRBJ2-3	TRBD2	CASSRTSGESTDTQYF
TRBV5-1	TRBJ1-1	NA	CASSPGGGAEAFF
TRBV18	TRBJ2-7	NA	CASSQGAQEQYF
TRBV10-3	TRBJ1-1	NA	CAISGAGRDTEAFF
TRBV15	TRBJ2-7	TRBD2	CATRPGLAGSGGNYEQYF
TRBV3-1/TRBV3-2	TRBJ1-2	TRBD1	CASSRDRGGYTF
TRBV3-1/TRBV3-2	TRBJ1-1	NA	CASSQESLIGAEAFF
TRBV4-3	TRBJ2-2	TRBD1	CASSGEKLDRGPGELFF
TRBV4-2	TRBJ1-2	NA	CASSQDDRNHGYTF
TRBV15	TRBJ1-1	NA	CATSRQGSAEAFF
TRBV4-1	TRBJ2-1	TRBD1	CASSQVRTGTYNEQFF
TRBV5-1	TRBJ2-7	TRBD1	CASSATGGTYEQYF
TRBV10-1	TRBJ2-2	NA	CASKRSGTGELFF